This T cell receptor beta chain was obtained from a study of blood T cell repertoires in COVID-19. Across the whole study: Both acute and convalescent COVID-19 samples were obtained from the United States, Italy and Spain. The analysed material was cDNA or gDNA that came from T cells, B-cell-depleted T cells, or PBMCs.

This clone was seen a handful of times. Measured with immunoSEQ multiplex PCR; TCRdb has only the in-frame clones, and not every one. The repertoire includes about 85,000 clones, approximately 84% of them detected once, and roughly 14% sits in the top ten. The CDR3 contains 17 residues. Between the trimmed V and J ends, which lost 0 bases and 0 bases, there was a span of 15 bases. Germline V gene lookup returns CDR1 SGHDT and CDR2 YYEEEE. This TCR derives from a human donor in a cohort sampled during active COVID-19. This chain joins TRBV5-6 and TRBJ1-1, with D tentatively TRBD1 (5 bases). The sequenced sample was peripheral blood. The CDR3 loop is CASSLAHRLRMNTEAFF. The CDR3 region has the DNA TGTGCCAGCAGCTTGGCACACAGGCTAAGGATGAACACTGAAGCTTTCTTT.